Listed below are T cell receptor beta chains from one sample, sequenced in a study of blood T cell repertoires in COVID-19. Repertoires were generated with immunoSEQ multiplex PCR, while TCRdb's copy carries only in-frame clones and drops some. Of 190,000 or so clones in the sample, around 85% were seen once. Input material: peripheral blood. The receptors stem from an elderly woman with acute or convalescent COVID-19. Both conserved end residues are part of each CDR3. D genes are given only for firm matches. Clone size is not always given. Where it is, it says once, few, many or a class for expanded clones.

>14|once|TRBJ2-7|TRBV6-5|TRBD2
TGTGCCAGCAGGTGGGGGGGGAGCTCCTACGAGCAGTACTTC
CASRWGGSSYEQYF
>14|NA|TRBJ2-7|TRBV6-5|TRBD1
TGTGCCAGCAGCAGACAGGGTGAGACGATGGAGCAGTACTTC
CASSRQGETMEQYF
>14|NA|TRBJ2-3|TRBV30|NA
TGTGCCTGGAGTGCCGGGGTGGGTACAGATACGCAGTATTTT
CAWSAGVGTDTQYF
>15|NA|TRBJ1-5|TRBV6-7|NA
TGTGCCAGCAGTTACCCAGGGGTCTCTAATCAGCCCCAGCATTTT
CASSYPGVSNQPQHF
>15|NA|TRBJ1-5|TRBV24-1|TRBD1
TGTGCCACCAGTGAGGGGACAGGCAGCAATCAGCCCCAGCATTTT
CATSEGTGSNQPQHF
>16|NA|TRBJ1-1|TRBV1|NA
TGCACCAGCAGCCAAGATGGGACAGGGGGGAAGATTGAAGCTTTCTTT
CTSSQDGTGGKIEAFF
>16|NA|TRBJ2-1|TRBV10-3|TRBD2
TGTGCCATCAGTGACGGGGGACTAGCGGGGAACAATGAGCAGTTCTTC
CAISDGGLAGNNEQFF
>14|NA|TRBJ1-6|TRBV27|TRBD1
TGTGCCAGCAAAGAGGACAGGGGTAATTCACCCCTCCACTTT
CASKEDRGNSPLHF
>18|NA|TRBJ2-3|TRBV13|TRBD2
TGTGCCAGCAGCTTATATCAGGCTAGCGGGAGAACTAGAGATACGCAGTATTTT
CASSLYQASGRTRDTQYF
>14|few|TRBJ2-2|TRBV11-2|NA
TGTGCCAGCAGCTTAGATCAAAACACCGGGGAGCTGTTTTTT
CASSLDQNTGELFF
>14|once|TRBJ1-1|TRBV5-1|NA
TGCGCCAGCAGCTTGGTTGCGCAGAACACTGAAGCTTTCTTT
CASSLVAQNTEAFF
>15|NA|TRBJ1-2|TRBV11-2|NA
TGTGCCAGCAGCTTAGATCTTGGACCGGGGTATGGCTACACCTTC
CASSLDLGPGYGYTF
>13|few|TRBJ2-5|TRBV18|NA
TGTGCCAGCTCACCAAGGGAGTTGGAGACCCAGTACTTC
CASSPRELETQYF
>17|NA|TRBJ2-2|TRBV9|TRBD2
TGTGCCAGCACCAGAGGGCGGGGGGGAATCGACACCGGGGAGCTGTTTTTT
CASTRGRGGIDTGELFF
>14|NA|TRBJ1-1|TRBV10-3|TRBD1
TGTGCCATCAGTGAGTCAGGGGACAGTAGAAGAGCTTTCTTT
CAISESGDSRRAFF
>12|NA|TRBJ1-2|TRBV12-3/TRBV12-4|NA
TGTGCCAGCAGTGGGGGACTTTATGGCTACACCTTC
CASSGGLYGYTF
>20|NA|TRBJ2-1|TRBV9|TRBD2
TGTGCCAGCAGCGTCCCCTCCGGACTAGCGGGACTAAGCTCCTACAATGAGCAGTTCTTC
CASSVPSGLAGLSSYNEQFF
>14|once|TRBJ1-2|TRBV6-5|TRBD1
TGTGCCAGCCGGGACAGGGCCTTGGACTATGGCTACACCTTC
CASRDRALDYGYTF
>16|NA|TRBJ1-3|TRBV7-2|NA
TGTGCCAGCAGCTTATCGGAGGGAGCTGCTGGAAACACCATATATTTT
CASSLSEGAAGNTIYF
>17|NA|TRBJ2-2|TRBV5-6|TRBD2
TGTGCCAGCAGCTGGGACCCTAGCGGGGTTAACACCGGGGAGCTGTTTTTT
CASSWDPSGVNTGELFF
>14|once|TRBJ1-5|TRBV18|TRBD1
TGTGCCAGCTCACCGGACAGGGCGGATCAGCCCCAGCATTTT
CASSPDRADQPQHF
>15|NA|TRBJ2-7|TRBV11-2|TRBD2
TGTGCCAGCAGCTTAGGGCTAGCGGGCGTCTACGAGCAGTACTTC
CASSLGLAGVYEQYF
>16|NA|TRBJ2-2|TRBV5-1|NA
TGCGCCAGCAGCTTGGGCGATTACAGGAGTACCGGGGAGCTGTTTTTT
CASSLGDYRSTGELFF
>16|NA|TRBJ2-5|TRBV11-2|TRBD2
TGTGCCAGCAGCTTAGGTTCTAGCGGGGGCCAAGAGACCCAGTACTTC
CASSLGSSGGQETQYF
>14|NA|TRBJ1-5|TRBV3-1/TRBV3-2|TRBD1
TGTGCCAGCAGCCGAGGACAGGCCGCTCAGCCCCAGCATTTT
CASSRGQAAQPQHF
>16|few|TRBJ1-3|TRBV7-2|TRBD1
TGTGCCAGCAGCTGGGACAGTGGGTTCTCTGGAAACACCATATATTTT
CASSWDSGFSGNTIYF
>16|NA|TRBJ1-5|TRBV4-2|NA
TGTGCCAGCAGCCAAGCCCTAGTGGCCCGGGGTCAGCCCCAGCATTTT
CASSQALVARGQPQHF
>15|once|TRBJ1-6|TRBV18|NA
TGTGCCAGCTCACCATCGGGACAACAGAATTCACCCCTCCACTTT
CASSPSGQQNSPLHF
>13|NA|TRBJ2-5|TRBV7-2|NA
TGTGCCAGCAGCTTAGTGCAGCAAGAGACCCAGTACTTC
CASSLVQQETQYF
>14|NA|TRBJ2-1|TRBV2|NA
TGTGCCAGCAGTGAAGCGGGCCTCTACAATGAGCAGTTCTTC
CASSEAGLYNEQFF
>14|NA|TRBJ2-7|TRBV19|NA
TGTGCCAGTAGTGGAGGGACGGTCTCCTACGAGCAGTACTTC
CASSGGTVSYEQYF
>16|few|TRBJ2-3|TRBV3-1/TRBV3-2|TRBD1
TGTGCCAGCAGCCAAGATAGGGACAGGGTCACAGATACGCAGTATTTT
CASSQDRDRVTDTQYF
>15|NA|TRBJ2-2|TRBV19|NA
TGTGCCAGTACCGTGACAGGAGAGAACACCGGGGAGCTGTTTTTT
CASTVTGENTGELFF
>11|few|TRBJ2-7|TRBV20-1|NA
TGCAGTGCTAGAGATCAAAACGAGCAGTACTTC
CSARDQNEQYF
>15|NA|TRBJ1-3|TRBV5-5|NA
TGTGCCAGCAGCTCCCAGGCTTTCTCTGGAAACACCATATATTTT
CASSSQAFSGNTIYF
>19|NA|TRBJ1-4|TRBV4-1|NA
TGCGCCAGCAGCCCCCGGGTGGCCGTTCATGTTGCAACTAATGAAAAACTGTTTTTT
CASSPRVAVHVATNEKLFF
>11|NA|TRBJ2-7|TRBV29-1|NA
TGCAGCGTTGCCTCCTCCTACGAGCAGTACTTC
CSVASSYEQYF
>12|NA|TRBJ1-1|TRBV7-2|TRBD1
TGTGCCAGCAGCTTAGTAGGGACAGCGGCTTTCTTT
CASSLVGTAAFF
>16|once|TRBJ2-2|TRBV5-1|NA
TGCGCCAGCAGCAGGCGAGGACAAGCGAACACCGGGGAGCTGTTTTTT
CASSRRGQANTGELFF
>16|few|TRBJ2-2|TRBV3-1/TRBV3-2|TRBD2
TGTGCCAGCAGCGCCATACTAGCGGGGAACACCGGGGAGCTGTTTTTT
CASSAILAGNTGELFF
>15|NA|TRBJ1-5|TRBV27|NA
TGTGCCAGCAGTGGGGGCTCGAATAGCAATCAGCCCCAGCATTTT
CASSGGSNSNQPQHF